The source of this T cell receptor (beta chain) is a study of OX40 agonist ivuxolimab in advanced cancers. Turning to the study itself: Across the patients, intravenous ivuxolimab was delivered every 2 weeks at 0.01 to 10 mg/kg. Study results and caveats: CD4+ T cells averaged fewer expanded clones than CD8+ T cells. Certain nonresponding patients likewise had low normalized T-cell clonal expansion. People who partly responded at 0.1-3.0 mg/kg had some of the least clonal expansion seen.

With respect to this clone: As yet, its antigen is unknown.

Here immunoSEQ multiplex PCR was the method, and the copy in TCRdb shows in-frame clones only, minus some. The sample shows approximately 61,000 clones, around nine tenths of them seen only once. CDR1 ENHRY and CDR2 SYGVKD come from the germline V gene. This CDR3 comprises 14 residues. V gave up 6 bases and J gave up 6 bases; unmatched junction bases: 10. This receptor was obtained from an adult with an advanced solid tumor such as melanoma, head and neck, liver or kidney cancer. The sample in question was CD4+ or CD8+ T cells sorted from blood, obtained in a trial of the OX40 agonist ivuxolimab. The chain links TRBV10-3 to TRBJ2-7, with 8 bases that match TRBD1. The DNA for the CDR3 is TGTGCCATCAGGGCTTCGGGACAGGTACCCGAGCAGTACTTC. Translating gives CAIRASGQVPEQYF.